Listed below are T cell receptor beta chains from one sample, sequenced in a study of T cell changes during pregnancy in multiple sclerosis. Sequencing was performed with immunoSEQ multiplex PCR; in TCRdb, only in-frame clones are kept and a portion is missing. The sample holds 65,000 to 85,000 clones, 85% to 90% seen once. The input for sequencing was peripheral blood, taken after pregnancy. The receptors stem from a female donor in good health, enrolled as a control in a pregnancy study. Both conserved end residues are part of each CDR3. D genes are given only for firm matches.

d_gene | j_gene | v_gene | CDR3nt | CDR3aa
NA | TRBJ2-1 | TRBV5-1 | TGCGCCAGCAGCCCGGGATATCCAGCATACAATGAGCAGTTCTTC | CASSPGYPAYNEQFF
NA | TRBJ1-2 | TRBV25-1 | TGTGCCAGCAAGCAAGGGGGAGCTAACTATGGCTACACCTTC | CASKQGGANYGYTF
NA | TRBJ1-3 | TRBV7-9 | TGTGCCAGCAGCCCCCAGAACACCATATATTTT | CASSPQNTIYF
NA | TRBJ1-2 | TRBV20-1 | TGCAGTGCCCCGGCGGGCGATGGCTACACCTTC | CSAPAGDGYTF
NA | TRBJ1-2 | TRBV12-5 | TGTGCTAGTGGTTTGGGCCAGATCTATGGCTACACCTTC | CASGLGQIYGYTF
NA | TRBJ1-1 | TRBV4-1 | TGCGCCAGCAGCCAACTATTAACAGGGTCCGAGTTGGCTGAAGCTTTCTTT | CASSQLLTGSELAEAFF
TRBD1 | TRBJ1-2 | TRBV5-1 | TGCGCCAGCAGCTTGGGAAACAGGGGGAGTAACTATGGCTACACCTTC | CASSLGNRGSNYGYTF
NA | TRBJ2-7 | TRBV30 | TGTGCCTGGAGGGGACTGGGGGGGGCCGAGCAGTACTTC | CAWRGLGGAEQYF
TRBD2 | TRBJ2-1 | TRBV27 | TGTGCCAGCAGTTCCCGACTAGCGGGCCACAATGAGCAGTTCTTC | CASSSRLAGHNEQFF
NA | TRBJ2-2 | TRBV30 | TGTATAGGACGGGATTACACCGGGGAGCTGTTTTTT | CIGRDYTGELFF
NA | TRBJ2-1 | TRBV11-2 | TGTGCCAGCAGCTTATCTCGGAGCTCCTACAATGAGCAGTTCTTC | CASSLSRSSYNEQFF
TRBD1 | TRBJ1-1 | TRBV6-5 | TGTGCCAGCGGGACAGTGAACACTGAAGCTTTCTTT | CASGTVNTEAFF
TRBD1 | TRBJ2-2 | TRBV18 | TGTGCCAGCTCACCATTTAGGACAGGGGATTCCGGGGAGCTGTTTTTT | CASSPFRTGDSGELFF
NA | TRBJ1-3 | TRBV7-9 | TGTGCCAGCAGCGCCCGACAGGAAAACACCATATATTTT | CASSARQENTIYF
NA | TRBJ1-3 | TRBV5-6 | TGTGCCAGCAGCTCATCCTTGGAGGCGGGTTCTGGAAACACCATATATTTT | CASSSSLEAGSGNTIYF
TRBD2 | TRBJ2-3 | TRBV9 | TGTGCCAGCAGCGGAGCTAGCGGGGGGAGCACAGATACGCAGTATTTT | CASSGASGGSTDTQYF
NA | TRBJ1-6 | TRBV9 | TGTGCCAGCAGCGCCCTGACGGAGGGGCCTAATTCACCCCTCCACTTT | CASSALTEGPNSPLHF
NA | TRBJ2-2 | TRBV19 | TGTGCCAGTAGTGACCAGGGGTTCACCGGGGAGCTGTTTTTT | CASSDQGFTGELFF
TRBD2 | TRBJ2-4 | TRBV25-1 | TGTGCCAGCAGTCTAGCGGGGAAAAACATTCAGTACTTC | CASSLAGKNIQYF